Here is one T cell receptor beta chain with its context. The protocol was immunoSEQ multiplex PCR, while the TCRdb copy is restricted to in-frame clones and leaves out a portion. The profile shows some 95,000 clones, roughly 87% of them singletons. The data were obtained in a study of blood T cell repertoires in COVID-19. The CDR3 loop spans 12 amino acids. V dropped 7 bases and J dropped 8; count of bases not matched to a gene: 9. The germline CDR1 and CDR2 sequences are SQVTM and ANQGSEA. Sequenced sample: peripheral blood. V gene TRBV29-1 combines with J gene TRBJ1-1; 8 bases map to TRBD1. This sequence originates from an older man with acute or convalescent COVID-19. The DNA for the CDR3 is TGCAGCGCGGGGGACAGGCCTCTCGAAGCTTTCTTT. Its protein product is CSAGDRPLEAFF.